The 5 T cell receptor beta chains listed next were all sequenced from one sample in a study of blood T cell repertoires in COVID-19. Assay used: immunoSEQ multiplex PCR; TCRdb lists only in-frame clones, some missing. In the table there are some 150,000 clones, 86% of which are singletons. The material sequenced was peripheral blood. The receptors derive from a woman in her sixties with acute or convalescent COVID-19.

The chain links TRBV2 to TRBJ2-2; TRBD2 aligns across 9 bases. V was pared by 4 bases and J by 2 bases, with 11 bases of the junction left unmatched. This CDR3 spans 18 amino acids. From germline, CDR1 is SNHLY and CDR2 FYNNEI. The CDR3 here is CASSGGRISGGNTGELFF. CDR3 in DNA: TGTGCCAGCAGTGGGGGAAGGATTAGCGGGGGAAACACCGGGGAGCTGTTTTTT.

The rearrangement joins TRBV15 to TRBJ2-1; perhaps TRBD1 as D (6 bases). The V gene's germline CDR1 is LNHNV and CDR2 YYDKDF (reference sequence). With 1 base removed from V and 5 bases from J, the gap between germline ends came to 21 bases. This CDR3 comprises 18 residues. CDR3 DNA sequence: TGTGCCACCAGCAGAGCGATCCGGCGGCAGGGGAAGAACAATGAGCAGTTCTTC. This sequence encodes CATSRAIRRQGKNNEQFF.

The chain joins TRBV19 to TRBJ1-2, with 11 bases fitting TRBD1. Germline CDR1 LNHDA, CDR2 SQIVND (reference sequence). CDR3 length: 14 residues. After removal of 8 bases from V and 1 base from J, the junction contained 3 bases not matched to a gene. CDR3 nucleotides: TGTGCCAGTCGGACAGGGGGCTTTAACTATGGCTACACCTTC. Encoded protein: CASRTGGFNYGYTF.

The rearrangement joins TRBV4-1 to TRBJ2-4, with 15 positions matching TRBD2. Germline V lookup: CDR1 MGHRA, CDR2 YSYEKL. The CDR3 is 19 residues long. V was pared by 4 bases and J by 0 bases, with 7 bases of the junction left unmatched. The CDR3 DNA follows: TGCGCCAGCAGCCCTCGGACTAGCGGGGGGGAAATAGCCAAAAACATTCAGTACTTC. As protein: CASSPRTSGGEIAKNIQYF.

The J gene is TRBJ1-1, the V gene TRBV15, with 7 positions matching TRBD1. CDR1 LNHNV and CDR2 YYDKDF come from the germline V gene (reference sequence). The J segment lost 4 bases and the V segment lost 3 bases, leaving 8 bases of the junction unmatched. This CDR3 is built from 15 residues. The CDR3 coding sequence is TGTGCCACCAGCAGCGAACCGACAGGGAGCACTGAAGCTTTCTTT. Amino acid sequence: CATSSEPTGSTEAFF.